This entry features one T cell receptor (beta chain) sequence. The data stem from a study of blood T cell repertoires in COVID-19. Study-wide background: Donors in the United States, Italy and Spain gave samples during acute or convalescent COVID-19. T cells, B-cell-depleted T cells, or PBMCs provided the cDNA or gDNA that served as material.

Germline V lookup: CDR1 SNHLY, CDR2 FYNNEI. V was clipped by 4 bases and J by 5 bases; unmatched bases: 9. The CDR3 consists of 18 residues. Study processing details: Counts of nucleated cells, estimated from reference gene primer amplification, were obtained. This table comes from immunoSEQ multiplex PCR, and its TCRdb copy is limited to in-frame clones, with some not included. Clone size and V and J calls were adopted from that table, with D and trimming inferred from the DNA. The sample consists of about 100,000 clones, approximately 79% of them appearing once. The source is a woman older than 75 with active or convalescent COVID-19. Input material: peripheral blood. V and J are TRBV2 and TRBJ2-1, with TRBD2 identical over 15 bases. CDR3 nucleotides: TGTGCCAGCAGTGGGACTAGCGGGAGGGGAGCCAGGAACAATGAGCAGTTCTTC. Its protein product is CASSGTSGRGARNNEQFF.